Listed below are T cell receptor beta chains from one sample, sequenced in a study of blood T cell repertoires in COVID-19. TCRdb's copy holds only in-frame clones and misses some; the assay was immunoSEQ multiplex PCR. The sample has around 150,000 clones, roughly 91% seen once. The sequenced sample was peripheral blood. The receptors originated from a woman aged 45-59 years with acute or convalescent COVID-19. CDR3s include the opening cysteine and the closing phenylalanine or tryptophan. D genes are given only for firm matches. Clone size is not always given. Where it is, it says once, few, many or a class for expanded clones.

v_gene	abundance	j_gene	d_gene	CDR3aa	CDR3nt
TRBV6-1	.	TRBJ2-5	TRBD1	CASSAGSGGFQETQYF	TGTGCCAGCAGTGCGGGGTCAGGGGGATTCCAAGAGACCCAGTACTTC
TRBV11-2	.	TRBJ2-5	.	CASSLGGVQETQYF	TGTGCCAGCAGCTTAGGGGGCGTTCAAGAGACCCAGTACTTC
TRBV2	.	TRBJ1-6	.	CASSEVQGSRPLHF	TGTGCCAGCAGTGAAGTCCAGGGTAGTAGACCCCTCCACTTT
TRBV25-1	.	TRBJ1-5	.	CASSVRELNQPQHF	TGTGCCAGCAGTGTTCGGGAACTCAATCAGCCCCAGCATTTT
TRBV30	.	TRBJ1-1	.	CAWSVRAGVWTEAFF	TGTGCCTGGAGTGTACGGGCAGGGGTTTGGACTGAAGCTTTCTTT
TRBV7-9	.	TRBJ1-5	.	CASSGGGRINQPQHF	TGTGCCAGCAGCGGAGGAGGACGGATCAATCAGCCCCAGCATTTT
TRBV6-6	.	TRBJ1-5	.	CASSTGQPQHF	TGTGCCAGCAGTACGGGTCAGCCCCAGCATTTT
TRBV20-1	.	TRBJ1-5	TRBD1	CSASLSDRGHFRQPQHF	TGCAGTGCTAGTTTGTCCGACAGGGGGCATTTTCGGCAGCCCCAGCATTTT
TRBV3-1/TRBV3-2	.	TRBJ2-1	TRBD1	CASSRIDRVHDEQFF	TGTGCCAGCAGCCGTATCGACAGGGTGCACGATGAGCAGTTCTTC
TRBV27	.	TRBJ2-7	TRBD2	CANRGTSRFYEQYF	TGTGCCAACAGAGGGACTAGCCGATTCTACGAGCAGTACTTC
TRBV5-1	.	TRBJ1-4	.	CASSYDGATNEKLFF	TGCGCCAGCAGCTACGACGGAGCAACTAATGAAAAACTGTTTTTT
TRBV6-5	once	TRBJ1-4	.	CASSYDGTAGEKLFF	TGTGCCAGCAGTTACGATGGTACGGCGGGTGAAAAACTGTTTTTT
TRBV5-4	.	TRBJ1-2	TRBD1	CASSLQGGDGYTF	TGTGCCAGCAGCTTACAGGGGGGTGACGGCTACACCTTC
TRBV3-1/TRBV3-2	few	TRBJ2-7	TRBD2	CASSPGTTSYEQYF	TGTGCCAGCAGCCCCGGGACTACCTCCTACGAGCAGTACTTC
TRBV6-5	.	TRBJ1-6	.	CASGQYNSPLHF	TGTGCCAGCGGACAATATAATTCACCCCTCCACTTT
TRBV7-8	.	TRBJ2-1	TRBD2	CASSQGVREGYNEQFF	TGTGCCAGCAGCCAGGGCGTGCGGGAGGGATACAATGAGCAGTTCTTC
TRBV6-6	.	TRBJ2-2	.	CATEPGVTGELFF	TGTGCCACCGAACCGGGGGTGACCGGGGAGCTGTTTTTT
TRBV28	.	TRBJ2-1	.	CASSLNGGANEQFF	TGTGCCAGCAGTTTAAATGGCGGGGCCAATGAGCAGTTCTTC
TRBV30	once	TRBJ2-7	.	CAWRQVREQYF	TGTGCCTGGAGGCAGGTCCGCGAGCAGTACTTC
TRBV28	once	TRBJ2-1	TRBD2	CASLGLAGRTYNEQFF	TGTGCCAGCCTGGGACTAGCGGGCCGTACCTACAATGAGCAGTTCTTC
TRBV28	.	TRBJ1-1	TRBD1	CASRRQGMTTEAFF	TGTGCCAGCAGGAGACAGGGTATGACCACTGAAGCTTTCTTT
TRBV14	.	TRBJ2-1	.	CASSQEIGRSYNEQFF	TGTGCCAGCAGCCAAGAAATTGGCAGGTCCTACAATGAGCAGTTCTTC
TRBV5-1	.	TRBJ1-1	.	CASSFAAGRHLMNTEAFF	TGCGCCAGCAGCTTCGCAGCGGGCCGTCACCTAATGAACACTGAAGCTTTCTTT
TRBV29-1	.	TRBJ1-2	.	CSVVVDSNYGYTF	TGCAGCGTTGTAGTCGACAGTAACTATGGCTACACCTTC
TRBV5-6	.	TRBJ2-7	.	CASTRGRRSYEQYF	TGTGCCAGCACCCGGGGGAGGCGGTCCTACGAGCAGTACTTC
TRBV30	.	TRBJ1-4	TRBD1	CAWSVRDRDNEKLFF	TGTGCCTGGAGTGTACGGGACAGGGATAATGAAAAACTGTTTTTT
TRBV5-6	.	TRBJ2-2	.	CASSSLGQQNTGELFF	TGTGCCAGCAGCTCCCTTGGACAGCAGAACACCGGGGAGCTGTTTTTT
TRBV30	once	TRBJ1-2	TRBD1	CAWRPQRDRVHGYTF	TGTGCCTGGAGACCCCAGAGGGACAGGGTTCATGGCTACACCTTC
TRBV6-1	.	TRBJ2-2	.	CASSEGRFYTGELFF	TGTGCCAGCAGTGAGGGCAGGTTTTACACCGGGGAGCTGTTTTTT
TRBV2	.	TRBJ1-2	.	CASSVDSTSYGYTF	TGTGCCAGCAGTGTGGACAGCACTTCCTATGGCTACACCTTC
TRBV19	once	TRBJ2-1	.	CASSIDGVGDEQFF	TGTGCCAGTAGTATAGATGGGGTAGGGGATGAGCAGTTCTTC
TRBV7-9	.	TRBJ2-5	.	CASSLSSTEETQYF	TGTGCCAGCAGCTTATCTAGCACGGAAGAGACCCAGTACTTC
TRBV28	.	TRBJ2-7	.	CASSLPRAYEQYF	TGTGCCAGCAGCCTCCCACGGGCCTACGAGCAGTACTTC
TRBV28	.	TRBJ2-3	TRBD2	CASRTSGGSHTQYF	TGTGCCAGCAGGACTAGCGGGGGTTCTCATACGCAGTATTTT
TRBV7-7	.	TRBJ2-7	.	CASSQQENSYEQYF	TGTGCTAGCAGCCAACAGGAGAACTCCTACGAGCAGTACTTC
TRBV10-2	.	TRBJ1-2	.	CATSGEGYYGYTF	TGCGCCACCAGCGGGGAGGGTTACTATGGCTACACCTTC
TRBV6-1	once	TRBJ1-4	.	CASSETIQGTTNEKLFF	TGTGCCAGCAGTGAAACTATTCAGGGGACAACTAATGAAAAACTGTTTTTT
TRBV7-9	.	TRBJ1-5	.	CASSLGGLDQPQHF	TGTGCCAGCAGCTTAGGGGGGCTTGACCAGCCCCAGCATTTT
TRBV12-3/TRBV12-4	.	TRBJ1-2	TRBD1	CASSRDRGYGYTF	TGTGCCAGCAGTCGGGACAGGGGATATGGCTACACCTTC
TRBV9	.	TRBJ2-5	.	CASSPQAGRETQYF	TGTGCCAGCAGCCCTCAGGCGGGCCGAGAGACCCAGTACTTC
TRBV19	.	TRBJ2-1	TRBD2	CASSMGLAGDEQFF	TGTGCCAGTAGTATGGGTCTAGCGGGAGATGAGCAGTTCTTC
TRBV12-3/TRBV12-4	.	TRBJ1-2	.	CASSLARGQGYTF	TGTGCCAGCAGTTTAGCGCGTGGGCAAGGCTACACCTTC
TRBV10-3	.	TRBJ1-1	.	CATRGQENTEAFF	TGTGCCACCCGCGGGCAAGAGAACACTGAAGCTTTCTTT
TRBV6-5	.	TRBJ2-2	TRBD2	CASSTSGGANGELFF	TGTGCCAGCAGCACTAGCGGGGGGGCTAACGGGGAGCTGTTTTTT
TRBV10-1	.	TRBJ2-4	.	CASSDSTVQAKNIQYF	TGCGCCAGCAGTGATTCGACAGTCCAAGCCAAAAACATTCAGTACTTC
TRBV24-1	.	TRBJ2-1	TRBD1	CATSETGTGYNEQFF	TGTGCCACCAGTGAGACCGGGACAGGCTACAATGAGCAGTTCTTC
TRBV9	.	TRBJ1-3	TRBD1	CASSDPGQDVIGNTIYF	TGTGCCAGCAGCGATCCGGGACAGGATGTAATCGGAAACACCATATATTTT
TRBV11-2	.	TRBJ1-1	.	CASSLESRGKAFF	TGTGCCAGCAGCTTAGAGTCACGGGGTAAAGCTTTCTTT
TRBV15	.	TRBJ2-2	TRBD1	CATSRSGTVYTGELFF	TGTGCCACCAGCAGATCCGGGACAGTTTACACCGGGGAGCTGTTTTTT
TRBV19	once	TRBJ1-1	.	CASSMGQGNTEAFF	TGTGCCAGTAGTATGGGGCAGGGGAACACTGAAGCTTTCTTT
TRBV7-8	.	TRBJ1-4	.	CASSPDSFNEKLFF	TGTGCCAGCAGCCCGGACAGCTTTAATGAAAAACTGTTTTTT
TRBV7-9	.	TRBJ1-3	.	CASSLHRGGPDAIYF	TGTGCCAGCAGCTTACATCGGGGGGGACCGGACGCTATATATTTT
TRBV29-1	.	TRBJ1-1	.	CSVVSGFSTEAFF	TGCAGCGTTGTCTCAGGGTTTAGCACTGAAGCTTTCTTT
TRBV5-1	.	TRBJ2-2	.	CASSLDRVYTGELFF	TGCGCCAGCAGCTTGGACAGGGTGTACACCGGGGAGCTGTTTTTT